In its sample, the clone carrying this T cell receptor beta chain was seen many times. The V end lost 0 bases, the J end lost 4 bases, and 10 bases lay between the germline ends. Germline-derived CDR1 and CDR2 are SGHRS and YFSETQ. The CDR3 runs 14 residues. Measured with immunoSEQ multiplex PCR; TCRdb has only the in-frame clones, and not every one. Counted here are 100,000 to 150,000 clones, about 70% occurring once; the ten biggest clones make up approximately 2%. The data stem from a study of blood T cell repertoires in COVID-19. The receptor was derived from a woman in her seventies with acute or convalescent COVID-19. The chain employs TRBV5-1 and TRBJ2-5, with D perhaps TRBD1 (6 bases). Sequenced material: peripheral blood. In nucleotides, the CDR3 is TGCGCCAGCAGCTTGGTAGCAGGGGCAGAGACCCAGTACTTC. This encodes CASSLVAGAETQYF.